This T cell receptor (beta chain) was captured by sequencing in a study of PD-1 blockade in classical Hodgkin lymphoma. The V gene's germline CDR1 is MNHNS and CDR2 SASEGT. V dropped 5 bases and J dropped 6; count of bases not matched to a gene: 6. The CDR3 is 15 amino acids. Measured with immunoSEQ multiplex PCR; TCRdb has only the in-frame clones, and not every one. The sample lists about 150,000 clones, around 84% occurring once. Brentuximab vedotin exposure varied, and every patient relapsed after autologous stem cell transplantation. The chain uses TRBV6-1 and TRBJ1-6; 8 bases are a match to TRBD1. This TCR was sampled from a human donor with classical Hodgkin lymphoma. Sequenced here: peripheral blood mononuclear cells (PBMCs), sampled before the second cycle of nivolumab. The CDR3 protein is CASSSQGAINSPLHF. Here the CDR3 DNA reads TGTGCCAGCAGTTCCCAGGGGGCTATTAATTCACCCCTCCACTTT.